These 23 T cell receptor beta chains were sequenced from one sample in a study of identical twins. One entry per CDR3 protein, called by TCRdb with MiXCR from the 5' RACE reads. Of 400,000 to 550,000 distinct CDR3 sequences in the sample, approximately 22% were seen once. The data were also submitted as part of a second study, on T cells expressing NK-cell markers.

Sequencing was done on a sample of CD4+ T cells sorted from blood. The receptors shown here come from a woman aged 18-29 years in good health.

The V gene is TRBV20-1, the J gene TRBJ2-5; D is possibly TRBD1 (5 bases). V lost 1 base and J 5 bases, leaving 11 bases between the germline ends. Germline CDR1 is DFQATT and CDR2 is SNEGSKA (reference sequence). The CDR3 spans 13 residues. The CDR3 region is CSARGGFSETQYF. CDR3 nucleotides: TGCAGTGCTAGAGGGGGCTTCTCGGAGACCCAGTACTTC.

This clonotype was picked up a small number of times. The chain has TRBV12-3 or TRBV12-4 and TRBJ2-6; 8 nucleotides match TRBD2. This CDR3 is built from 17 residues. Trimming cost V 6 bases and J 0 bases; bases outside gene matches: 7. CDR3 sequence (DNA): TGTGCCAGCAGCACCGGGACTAGTGACTCTGGGGCCAACGTCCTGACTTTC. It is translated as CASSTGTSDSGANVLTF.

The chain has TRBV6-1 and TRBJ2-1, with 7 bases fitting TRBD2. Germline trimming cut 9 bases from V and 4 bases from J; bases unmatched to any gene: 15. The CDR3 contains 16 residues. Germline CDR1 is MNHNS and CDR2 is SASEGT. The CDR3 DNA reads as TGTGCCAGTAAGCCGGGAGCGGTGGGGGGGTACAATGAGCAGTTCTTC. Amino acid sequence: CASKPGAVGGYNEQFF.

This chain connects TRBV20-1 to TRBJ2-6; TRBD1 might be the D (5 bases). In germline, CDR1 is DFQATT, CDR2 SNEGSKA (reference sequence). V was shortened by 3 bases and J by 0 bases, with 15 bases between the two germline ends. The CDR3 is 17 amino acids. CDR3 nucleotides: TGCAGTGCTAGGAAACAGGCAAACATCTCTGGGGCCAACGTCCTGACTTTC. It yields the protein CSARKQANISGANVLTF.

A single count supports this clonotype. The CDR3 loop reads CASSQGFGNSPLHF. The CDR3 DNA reads TGCGCCAGCAGTCAGGGGTTTGGTAATTCACCCCTCCACTTT. This chain links TRBV10-2 with TRBJ1-6; tentative D call: TRBD1 (6 bases). Trimming shortened V by 5 bases and J by 6 bases, and 11 bases separated the two germline ends. The CDR3 has 14 residues. Germline lookup yields CDR1 WSHSY and CDR2 SAAADI.

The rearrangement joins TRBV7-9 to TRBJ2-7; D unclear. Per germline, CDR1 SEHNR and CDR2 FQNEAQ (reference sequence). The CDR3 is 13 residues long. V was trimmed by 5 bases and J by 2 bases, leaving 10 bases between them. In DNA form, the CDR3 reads TGTGCCAGCAGCCTTGCAACCCCCTACGAGCAGTACTTC. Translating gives CASSLATPYEQYF.

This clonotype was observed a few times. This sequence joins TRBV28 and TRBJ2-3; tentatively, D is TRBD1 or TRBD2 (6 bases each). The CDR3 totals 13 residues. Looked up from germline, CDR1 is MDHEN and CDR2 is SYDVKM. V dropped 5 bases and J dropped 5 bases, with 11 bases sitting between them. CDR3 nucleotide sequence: TGTGCCAGCAGTCTGAGGGGGGTAGATACGCAGTATTTT. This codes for CASSLRGVDTQYF.

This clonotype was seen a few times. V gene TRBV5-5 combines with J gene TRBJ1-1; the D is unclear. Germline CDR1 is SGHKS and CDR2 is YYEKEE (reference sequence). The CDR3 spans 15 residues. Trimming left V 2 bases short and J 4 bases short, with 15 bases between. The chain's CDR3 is CASSLGNRRATEAFF. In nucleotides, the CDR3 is TGTGCCAGCAGCTTAGGAAACAGAAGAGCCACTGAAGCTTTCTTT.

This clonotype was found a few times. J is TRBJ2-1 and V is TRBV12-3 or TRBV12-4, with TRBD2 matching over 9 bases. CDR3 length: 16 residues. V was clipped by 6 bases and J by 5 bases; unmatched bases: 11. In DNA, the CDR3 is TGTGCCAGCAGGGCCGTTAAGACTAGCGGTGACAATGAGCAGTTCTTC. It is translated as CASRAVKTSGDNEQFF.

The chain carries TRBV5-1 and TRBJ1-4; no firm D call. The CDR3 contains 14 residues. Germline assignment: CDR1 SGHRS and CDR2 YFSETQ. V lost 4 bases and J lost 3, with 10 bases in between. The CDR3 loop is CASSPTIPNEKLFF. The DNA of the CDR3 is TGCGCCAGCAGCCCGACTATCCCTAATGAAAAACTGTTTTTT.

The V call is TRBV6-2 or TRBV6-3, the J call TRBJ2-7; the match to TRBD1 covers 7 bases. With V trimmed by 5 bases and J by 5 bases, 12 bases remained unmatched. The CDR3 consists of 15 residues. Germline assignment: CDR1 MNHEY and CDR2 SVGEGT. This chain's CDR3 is CASSPHRGYRDEQYF. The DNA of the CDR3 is TGTGCCAGCAGTCCCCACAGGGGTTACAGGGACGAGCAGTACTTC.

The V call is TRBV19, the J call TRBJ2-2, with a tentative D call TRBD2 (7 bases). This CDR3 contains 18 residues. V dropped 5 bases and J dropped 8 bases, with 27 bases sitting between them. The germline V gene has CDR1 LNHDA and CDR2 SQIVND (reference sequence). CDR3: CASSSRTRGSLTGGELFF. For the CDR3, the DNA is TGTGCCAGTAGTTCCCGGACTAGGGGGAGCCTTACAGGGGGGGAGCTGTTTTTT.

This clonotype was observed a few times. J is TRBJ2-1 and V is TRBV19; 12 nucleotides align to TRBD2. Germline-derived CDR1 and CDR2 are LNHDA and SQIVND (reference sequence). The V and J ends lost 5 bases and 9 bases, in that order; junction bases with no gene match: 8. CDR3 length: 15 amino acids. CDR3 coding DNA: TGTGCCAGTAGTTCGCTAGCGGGAGGGCCCCGTGAGCAGTTCTTC. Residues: CASSSLAGGPREQFF.

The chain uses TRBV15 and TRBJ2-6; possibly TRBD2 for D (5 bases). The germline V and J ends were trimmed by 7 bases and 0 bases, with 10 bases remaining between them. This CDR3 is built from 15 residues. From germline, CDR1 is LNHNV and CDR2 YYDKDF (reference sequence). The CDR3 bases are TGTGCCACCAAAGGACTCCGCTCTGGGGCCAACGTCCTGACTTTC. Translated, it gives CATKGLRSGANVLTF.

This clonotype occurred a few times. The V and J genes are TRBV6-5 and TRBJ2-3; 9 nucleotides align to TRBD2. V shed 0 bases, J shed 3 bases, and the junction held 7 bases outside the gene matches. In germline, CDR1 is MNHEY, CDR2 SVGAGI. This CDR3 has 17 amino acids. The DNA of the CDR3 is TGTGCCAGCAGTTACTCGATTAGCGGGAGAGGGACAGATACGCAGTATTTT. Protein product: CASSYSISGRGTDTQYF.

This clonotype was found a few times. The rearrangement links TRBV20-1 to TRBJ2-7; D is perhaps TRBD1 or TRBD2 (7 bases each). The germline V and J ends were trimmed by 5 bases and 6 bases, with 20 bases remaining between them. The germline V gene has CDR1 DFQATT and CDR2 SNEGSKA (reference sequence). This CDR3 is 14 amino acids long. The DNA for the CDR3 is TGCAGTGCTGAGCGGGACAGCGTGGGTTCCGAGCAGTACTTC. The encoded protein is CSAERDSVGSEQYF.

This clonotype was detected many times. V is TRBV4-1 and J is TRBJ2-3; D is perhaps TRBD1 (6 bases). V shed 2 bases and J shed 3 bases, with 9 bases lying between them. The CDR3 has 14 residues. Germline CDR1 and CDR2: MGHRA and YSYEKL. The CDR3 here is CASSQPDRTDTQYF. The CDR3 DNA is TGCGCCAGCAGCCAACCGGACAGAACAGATACGCAGTATTTT.

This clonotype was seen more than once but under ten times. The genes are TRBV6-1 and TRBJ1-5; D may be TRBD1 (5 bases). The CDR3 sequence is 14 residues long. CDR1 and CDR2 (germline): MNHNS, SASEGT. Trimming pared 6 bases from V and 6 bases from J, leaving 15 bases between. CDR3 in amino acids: CASSQGARSQPQHF. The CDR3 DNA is TGTGCCAGCAGCCAAGGGGCGCGGAGTCAGCCCCAGCATTTT.

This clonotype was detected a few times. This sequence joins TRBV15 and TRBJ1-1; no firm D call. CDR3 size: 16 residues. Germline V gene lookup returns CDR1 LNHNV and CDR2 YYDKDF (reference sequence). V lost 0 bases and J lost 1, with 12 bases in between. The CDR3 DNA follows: TGTGCCACCAGCAGAGAGAATTCCGACCCGAACACTGAAGCTTTCTTT. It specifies CATSRENSDPNTEAFF.

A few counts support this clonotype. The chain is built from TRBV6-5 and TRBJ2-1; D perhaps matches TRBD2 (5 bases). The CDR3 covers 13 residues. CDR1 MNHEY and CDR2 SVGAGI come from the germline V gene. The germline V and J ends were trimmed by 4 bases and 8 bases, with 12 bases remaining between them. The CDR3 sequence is CASSLTRAHEQFF. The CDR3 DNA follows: TGTGCCAGCAGTTTAACTAGAGCTCATGAGCAGTTCTTC.

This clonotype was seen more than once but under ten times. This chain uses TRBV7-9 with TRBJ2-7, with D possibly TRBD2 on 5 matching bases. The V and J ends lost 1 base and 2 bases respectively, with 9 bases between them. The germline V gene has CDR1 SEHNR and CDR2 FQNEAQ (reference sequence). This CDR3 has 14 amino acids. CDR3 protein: CASSLVPGTYEQYF. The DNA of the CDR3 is TGTGCCAGCAGCTTAGTTCCGGGAACCTACGAGCAGTACTTC.

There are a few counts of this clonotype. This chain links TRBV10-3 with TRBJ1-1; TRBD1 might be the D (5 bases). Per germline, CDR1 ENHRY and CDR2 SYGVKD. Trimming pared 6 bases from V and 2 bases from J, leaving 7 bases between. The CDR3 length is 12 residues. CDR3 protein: CAIRGLNTEAFF. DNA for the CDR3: TGTGCCATCAGGGGACTTAACACTGAAGCTTTCTTT.

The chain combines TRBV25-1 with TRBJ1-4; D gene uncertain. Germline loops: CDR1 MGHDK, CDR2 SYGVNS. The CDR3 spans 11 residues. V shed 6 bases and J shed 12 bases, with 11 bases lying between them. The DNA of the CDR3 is TGTGCCAGCAGGGGAGACGTTGAACTGTTTTTT. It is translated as CASRGDVELFF.